Sequencing of this T cell receptor (beta chain) was carried out in a study of CD8 T cells in Susac syndrome. Study results and caveats: Within total CD8+ repertoires, some 15 Susac-specific public clones were found, and within CD8+ TEMRA repertoires, five. Susac CD8+ clonal expansion peaked in TEMRA cells and active patients.

This clonotype was detected once. No antigen is known for it. When the RNA was reverse transcribed, random hexamers were used with an input of roughly 0.45 to 1 ug. From the immunoSEQ multiplex PCR reads, TCRdb called clonotypes with MiXCR, one entry per CDR3 protein. The data show 70,000 to 100,000 distinct CDR3 sequences, around 96% seen once. Germline V gene lookup returns CDR1 MGHDK and CDR2 SYGVNS. The CDR3 runs to 14 residues. The V and J ends lost 6 bases and 7 bases respectively, with 13 bases between them. The receptor was derived from a human donor with Susac syndrome. The sequencing sample was made of CD8+ T cells from PBMCs. The chain combines TRBV25-1 with TRBJ1-6, with D possibly TRBD1 on 6 matching bases. CDR3 in amino acids: CASSDTTGNSPLHF. The CDR3 DNA reads TGTGCCAGCAGCGATACGACAGGCAATTCACCCCTCCACTTT.